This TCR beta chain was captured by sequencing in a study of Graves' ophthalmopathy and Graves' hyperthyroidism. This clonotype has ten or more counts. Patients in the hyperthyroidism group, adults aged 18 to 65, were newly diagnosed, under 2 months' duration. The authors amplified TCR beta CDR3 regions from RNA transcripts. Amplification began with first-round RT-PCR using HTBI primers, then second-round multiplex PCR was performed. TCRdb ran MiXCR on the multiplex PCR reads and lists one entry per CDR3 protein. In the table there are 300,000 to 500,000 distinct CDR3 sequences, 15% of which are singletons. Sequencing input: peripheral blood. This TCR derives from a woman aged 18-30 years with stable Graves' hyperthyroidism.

The CDR3 sequence: CASITYEQYF. DNA of the CDR3: TGCGCCAGCATAACCTACGAGCAGTACTTC. The genes are TRBV10-2 and TRBJ2-7; D gene uncertain. CDR3 length: 10 amino acids. Deletions cut 7 bases from V and 2 bases from J, with 3 bases between. The germline CDR1 and CDR2 sequences are WSHSY and SAAADI.